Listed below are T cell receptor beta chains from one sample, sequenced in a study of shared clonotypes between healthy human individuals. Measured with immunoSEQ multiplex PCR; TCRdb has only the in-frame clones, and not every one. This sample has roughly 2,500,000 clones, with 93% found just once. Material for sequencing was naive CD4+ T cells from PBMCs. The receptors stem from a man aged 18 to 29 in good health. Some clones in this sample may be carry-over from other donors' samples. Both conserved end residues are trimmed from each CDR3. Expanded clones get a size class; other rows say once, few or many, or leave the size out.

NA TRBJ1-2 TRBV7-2 ASSPEGYYGYT
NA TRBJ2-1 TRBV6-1 ASSEDPRHSYNEQF
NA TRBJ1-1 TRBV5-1 ASSFEGARNTEAF
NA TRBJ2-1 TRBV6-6 ASSYGLPSYNEQF
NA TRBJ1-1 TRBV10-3 AISDVGGEAF
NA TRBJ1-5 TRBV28 ASSDSGPQH
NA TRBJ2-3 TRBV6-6 ASKRTDPTDTQY
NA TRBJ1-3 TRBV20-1 SARTPNTIY
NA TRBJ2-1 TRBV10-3 AISDPGGVNEQF
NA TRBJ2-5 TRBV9 ASSATGTSGSRETQY
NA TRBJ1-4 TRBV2 ASMGDRGATNEKLF
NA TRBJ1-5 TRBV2 ASSESGNQPQH
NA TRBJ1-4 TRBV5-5 ASSLRAGANEKLF
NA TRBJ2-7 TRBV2 ASRLAGAYEQY
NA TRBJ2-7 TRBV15 ATSRDRGTGTYEQY
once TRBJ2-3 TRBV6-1 ASNIDRATDTQY
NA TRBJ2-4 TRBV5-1 ASRPGQGPNIQY
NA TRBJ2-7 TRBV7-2 ASSLAVTSYEQY
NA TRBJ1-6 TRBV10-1 ASSDPGTGNSPLH
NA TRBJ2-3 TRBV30 AWRLGTARTDTQY
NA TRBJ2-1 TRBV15 ATSRDRVSYNEQF
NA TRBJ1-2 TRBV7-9 ASSREGGRGGYT
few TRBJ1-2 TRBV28 ASSRTGQNYGYT
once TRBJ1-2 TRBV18 ASSPGQRTFGYT
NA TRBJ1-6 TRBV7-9 ASSSQTNSPLH